This T cell receptor (beta chain) was obtained from a study of vaccination and CD4 T cells after COVID-19. Described treatment: approximately 9-day PBMC culture with coronavirus spike peptide pools or control peptides (ViraFEST assay). The unexposed donor gave CD4+ T cells before the COVID-19 pandemic (2011-2018). There are 15 residues in the CDR3. The V gene's germline CDR1 is SNHLY and CDR2 FYNNEI. V lost 3 bases to trimming and J lost 0 bases, with 6 bases between them. Cultured CD4+ T cells had their DNA profiled by the Oncomine TCR Beta short-read assay. Once CD4+ T cells had been cultured, genomic DNA was extracted from them. TCRdb used MiXCR to reprocess the PCR reads, holding one entry per CDR3 protein. The data show about 9,500 distinct CDR3 sequences, with 48% seen just once and roughly 25% held by the top ten. A note on this clonotype: Its specificity is unknown.

The sequencing input was CD4+ T cells from blood, cultured in vitro. This chain connects TRBV2 to TRBJ2-6; the D is unclear. The sequence was collected from a human donor in good health. The CDR3 is CASSDWSSGANVLTF. In DNA form, the CDR3 reads TGTGCCAGCAGTGACTGGAGCTCTGGGGCCAACGTCCTGACTTTC.